This passage covers 10 T cell receptor beta chains from one sample sequenced in a study of cytomegalovirus exposure and HLA in healthy donors. PCR primers comprised 60 Vbeta and 13 Jbeta primers. Produced via immunoSEQ multiplex PCR; TCRdb's table is partial and in-frame only. Of 150,000 to 200,000 clones detected, approximately 83% appear once; the ten largest clones hold about a tenth. Sequencing input: PBMCs. The source of these receptors is a man in his late teens or twenties in good health and CMV-seropositive.

This clone was observed at least ten times. This chain uses TRBV4-1 with TRBJ2-7, with 10 bases fitting TRBD1. V shed 2 bases and J 2 bases; nucleotides not matched to a gene: 12. Germline V gives CDR1 MGHRA, CDR2 YSYEKL. CDR3 length: 18 amino acids. In DNA, the CDR3 is TGCGCCAGCAGCCAAACCGGGACAGGGGAAGGGTCCCCCTACGAGCAGTACTTC. Encoded protein: CASSQTGTGEGSPYEQYF.

The chain uses TRBV25-1 and TRBJ2-2; D remains unclear. Germline CDR1 and CDR2: MGHDK and SYGVNS. V was trimmed by 0 bases and J by 4 bases, leaving 12 bases between them. CDR3 size: 16 residues. CDR3 in amino acids: CASSEYKLRSTGELFF. The DNA for the CDR3 is TGTGCCAGCAGTGAATATAAGCTGCGGAGCACCGGGGAGCTGTTTTTT.

CDR3 sequence (DNA): TGTGCCAGCAGCTTAAGTGGGGCAGCACTTGAGCAGTTCTTC. Amino acid sequence: CASSLSGAALEQFF. The genes are TRBV11-3 and TRBJ2-1; tentative D call: TRBD1 (5 bases). This CDR3 comprises 14 residues. Trimming removed 2 bases from V and 9 bases from J, with 14 bases in between. CDR1 is SGHNT, CDR2 YENEEA, per germline. The whole variable domain, remainder taken from reference TRBV11-3 and TRBJ2-1, is EAGVVQSPRYKIIEKKQPVAFWCNPISGHNTLYWYLQNLGQGPELLIRYENEEAVDDSQLPKDRFSAERLKGVDSTLKIQPAELGDSAVYLCASSLSGAALEQFFGPGTRLTVL.

The chain recombines TRBV5-4 with TRBJ1-2; the match to TRBD1 covers 7 bases. The CDR3 consists of 13 residues. Germline V gene sequence: CDR1 SGHNT, CDR2 YYREEE (reference sequence). V was pared by 4 bases and J by 4 bases, with 4 bases of the junction left unmatched. The CDR3 DNA reads TGTGCCAGCAGCCCCGGGACAGCCTATGGCTACACCTTC. Its translation: CASSPGTAYGYTF.

This rearrangement joins TRBV5-1 to TRBJ1-1, with D perhaps matching TRBD1 (5 bases). The ends were cut back, 2 bases at V and 1 base at J, with 12 bases in the middle. Germline loops: CDR1 SGHRS, CDR2 YFSETQ. The CDR3 runs to 15 residues. The CDR3 nucleotides read TGCGCCAGCAGCTTTCAGACAGTTTCGAACACTGAAGCTTTCTTT. It is translated as CASSFQTVSNTEAFF.

This clone appeared a few times. CDR3 sequence reads: CASSLGTGGSNTEAFF. CDR3 sequence (DNA): TGCGCCAGCAGCTTAGGGACAGGGGGATCGAACACTGAAGCTTTCTTT. This chain connects TRBV5-1 to TRBJ1-1, with 11 bases matching TRBD1. Germline V gives CDR1 SGHRS, CDR2 YFSETQ. Trimming cost V 2 bases and J 1 base; bases outside gene matches: 4. This CDR3 region has 16 residues.

The chain combines TRBV4-3 with TRBJ1-2; D is unclear. Germline CDR1 LGHNA, CDR2 YSLEER. This CDR3 is built from 15 residues. V was pared by 0 bases and J by 8 bases, with 16 bases between. The CDR3 reads CASSQDTSGVEGYTF. The CDR3 DNA follows: TGCGCCAGCAGCCAAGATACTTCCGGGGTAGAGGGCTACACCTTC.

The gene calls are TRBV2 and TRBJ1-2, with unresolved D. Germline V lookup: CDR1 SNHLY, CDR2 FYNNEI. CDR3 length equals 15 residues. Trimming removed 0 bases at V and 2 bases at J, with 10 bases between. The CDR3 nucleotides read TGTGCCAGCAGTGAAGCCGCAGCGGGGAACTATGGCTACACCTTC. It codes for CASSEAAAGNYGYTF.

The gene calls are TRBV4-1 and TRBJ1-1, with D unresolved. The CDR3 contains 14 residues. With 1 base removed from V and 1 base from J, the gap between germline ends came to 7 bases. Germline V gene data show CDR1 as MGHRA and CDR2 as YSYEKL. The CDR3 DNA reads TGCGCCAGCAGCCAAGTAGGGAGGAACACTGAAGCTTTCTTT. It is translated as CASSQVGRNTEAFF.

The gene calls are TRBV9 and TRBJ2-5; D uncertain. This CDR3 comprises 14 residues. Germline V gene data show CDR1 as SGDLS and CDR2 as YYNGEE. V was pared by 4 bases and J by 0 bases, with 10 bases between. Here the CDR3 reads CASSPRSNQETQYF. The CDR3 bases are TGTGCCAGCAGCCCGCGGTCCAACCAAGAGACCCAGTACTTC.